This is a list of T cell receptor beta chains from one sample in a study of T-cell memory formation after mild COVID-19. From the 5' RACE reads, TCRdb called clonotypes with MiXCR, one entry per CDR3 protein. The sample contains 290,000 or so distinct CDR3 sequences, just under 20% of which appear only once. Sequences were obtained from PBMCs or a T cell subset sorted from them (not recorded which). Receptors were obtained from a young man who had mild COVID-19 (a few samples of this study predate the infection). Cell type and time point are not known. Each CDR3 is given with its conserved first and last residue. The order of the fields is D gene, V gene, clone size, J gene, CDR3 DNA, CDR3 protein. D genes are given only for firm matches. Where a row states a size, it is once, few, many or the class of an expanded clone; other rows omit it.

d_gene: NA
v_gene: TRBV20-1
abundance: NA
j_gene: TRBJ2-1
CDR3nt: TGCAGTGCCCTGGCGCTGAGCTCCTACAATGAGCAGTTCTTC
CDR3aa: CSALALSSYNEQFF

d_gene: NA
v_gene: TRBV3-1
abundance: NA
j_gene: TRBJ1-6
CDR3nt: TGTGCCAGCAGTCCATCAAATTCACCCCTCCACTTT
CDR3aa: CASSPSNSPLHF

d_gene: TRBD1
v_gene: TRBV20-1
abundance: NA
j_gene: TRBJ1-4
CDR3nt: TGCAGTGCTAGGGGGACCGGGACAGGCTCTAATGAAAAACTGTTTTTT
CDR3aa: CSARGTGTGSNEKLFF

d_gene: NA
v_gene: TRBV7-9
abundance: NA
j_gene: TRBJ1-1
CDR3nt: TGTGCCAGCAGCTACACAGCGAGCCTAGACACTGAAGCTTTCTTT
CDR3aa: CASSYTASLDTEAFF

d_gene: NA
v_gene: TRBV12-3/TRBV12-4
abundance: few
j_gene: TRBJ1-5
CDR3nt: TGTGCCAGCGGGAGTCTGTTATATAGCAATCAGCCCCAGCATTTT
CDR3aa: CASGSLLYSNQPQHF

d_gene: NA
v_gene: TRBV11-2
abundance: many
j_gene: TRBJ2-5
CDR3nt: TGTGCCAGCAGCTTAGCCCCTGGGGGGCAAGAGACCCAGTACTTC
CDR3aa: CASSLAPGGQETQYF

d_gene: TRBD1
v_gene: TRBV4-3
abundance: NA
j_gene: TRBJ1-4
CDR3nt: TGCGCCAGCAGCCAAGATTGGGACAGGGGGGACGAAAAACTGTTTTTT
CDR3aa: CASSQDWDRGDEKLFF

d_gene: TRBD2
v_gene: TRBV6-5
abundance: few
j_gene: TRBJ2-3
CDR3nt: TGTGCCAGCAGGCGGGTAGCGGGGGGGCTAGCAGATACGCAGTATTTT
CDR3aa: CASRRVAGGLADTQYF

d_gene: TRBD1
v_gene: TRBV12-3/TRBV12-4
abundance: many
j_gene: TRBJ1-1
CDR3nt: TGTGCCAGCACCCGAGGGGGGACAGGGGCGATGAACACTGAAGCTTTCTTT
CDR3aa: CASTRGGTGAMNTEAFF

d_gene: TRBD1
v_gene: TRBV7-2
abundance: NA
j_gene: TRBJ2-4
CDR3nt: TGTGCCAGCAGCCCTAGACAGGGGATAACCAAAAACATTCAGTACTTC
CDR3aa: CASSPRQGITKNIQYF

d_gene: NA
v_gene: TRBV12-5
abundance: many
j_gene: TRBJ1-1
CDR3nt: TGTGCTAGTGGTTCGGTTGAGGACAGCGGGGACACTGAAGCTTTCTTT
CDR3aa: CASGSVEDSGDTEAFF

d_gene: NA
v_gene: TRBV4-1
abundance: NA
j_gene: TRBJ2-3
CDR3nt: TGCGCCAGCAGCCAAGGTTTCGACACAGATACGCAGTATTTT
CDR3aa: CASSQGFDTDTQYF

d_gene: NA
v_gene: TRBV30
abundance: NA
j_gene: TRBJ2-2
CDR3nt: TGTGCCTGGAGTGTGGGGGCGCCCGGGGAGCTGTTTTTT
CDR3aa: CAWSVGAPGELFF

d_gene: TRBD1
v_gene: TRBV20-1
abundance: few
j_gene: TRBJ1-4
CDR3nt: TGCAGTGTTTCGGACAGGGCTGAAAAACTGTTTTTT
CDR3aa: CSVSDRAEKLFF

d_gene: NA
v_gene: TRBV15
abundance: NA
j_gene: TRBJ2-1
CDR3nt: TGTGCCACCAGCAGCTTTACCGGGACGGGGGGCGATGAGCAGTTCTTC
CDR3aa: CATSSFTGTGGDEQFF

d_gene: TRBD2
v_gene: TRBV6-1
abundance: NA
j_gene: TRBJ2-1
CDR3nt: TGTGCCAGCAGTGAAGATAGCGGGGGCACCTACAATGAGCAGTTCTTC
CDR3aa: CASSEDSGGTYNEQFF

d_gene: NA
v_gene: TRBV5-1
abundance: few
j_gene: TRBJ1-1
CDR3nt: TGCGCCAGCAGCTCCGCAGGAATCATGAACACTGAAGCTTTCTTT
CDR3aa: CASSSAGIMNTEAFF

d_gene: NA
v_gene: TRBV11-2
abundance: few
j_gene: TRBJ2-3
CDR3nt: TGTGCCAGCAGCTTAGAGCCGAGGGGCAACGCCACCCATCCGCAGTATTTT
CDR3aa: CASSLEPRGNATHPQYF

d_gene: NA
v_gene: TRBV7-9
abundance: once
j_gene: TRBJ2-5
CDR3nt: TGTGCCAGCAGCTTAGCTTTCGGTAGCGGAGGGCCTGGGTACTTC
CDR3aa: CASSLAFGSGGPGYF

d_gene: NA
v_gene: TRBV11-2
abundance: NA
j_gene: TRBJ2-7
CDR3nt: TGTGCCAGCAGCTTAAGTGCGGTCAACTACGAGCAGTACTTC
CDR3aa: CASSLSAVNYEQYF

d_gene: NA
v_gene: TRBV5-1
abundance: few
j_gene: TRBJ2-3
CDR3nt: TGCGCCAGCAGCTTGGATCCACGGGACGACGGGGATACGCAGTATTTT
CDR3aa: CASSLDPRDDGDTQYF

d_gene: TRBD2
v_gene: TRBV11-3
abundance: few
j_gene: TRBJ2-1
CDR3nt: TGTGCCAGCAGCGCGGGACTAGCGGCTTACAATGAGCAGTTCTTC
CDR3aa: CASSAGLAAYNEQFF

d_gene: TRBD1
v_gene: TRBV29-1
abundance: NA
j_gene: TRBJ1-2
CDR3nt: TGCAGCGTTGTGGGACAGGAATATGGCTACACCTTC
CDR3aa: CSVVGQEYGYTF

d_gene: NA
v_gene: TRBV12-3/TRBV12-4
abundance: NA
j_gene: TRBJ1-5
CDR3nt: TGTGCCAGCAGTTTATTTGGGGGTCCCCAGCATTTT
CDR3aa: CASSLFGGPQHF

d_gene: NA
v_gene: TRBV4-1
abundance: many
j_gene: TRBJ1-2
CDR3nt: TGCGCCAGCAGCCAAGAAGGCCGCGCGCGCTATGGCTACACCTTC
CDR3aa: CASSQEGRARYGYTF

d_gene: NA
v_gene: TRBV5-1
abundance: NA
j_gene: TRBJ1-2
CDR3nt: TGCGCCAGCAGCCCGGGGCCCTTAGGGGACTACACCTTC
CDR3aa: CASSPGPLGDYTF

d_gene: NA
v_gene: TRBV6-1
abundance: NA
j_gene: TRBJ1-1
CDR3nt: TGTGCCAGCAGTGAAGTGAGGGGGGAAACTGAAGCTTTCTTT
CDR3aa: CASSEVRGETEAFF

d_gene: NA
v_gene: TRBV20-1
abundance: NA
j_gene: TRBJ2-1
CDR3nt: TGCAGTGCTAGAGACCGGGACTCGTACAATGAGCAGTTCTTC
CDR3aa: CSARDRDSYNEQFF

d_gene: NA
v_gene: TRBV28
abundance: few
j_gene: TRBJ2-2
CDR3nt: TGTGCCAGCGCGGAGTACAGGTCAGGCACCGGGGAGCTGTTTTTT
CDR3aa: CASAEYRSGTGELFF

d_gene: NA
v_gene: TRBV3-1
abundance: NA
j_gene: TRBJ2-7
CDR3nt: TGTGCCAGCAGCCGATGGGACGTCCGATCCTACGAGCAGTACTTC
CDR3aa: CASSRWDVRSYEQYF

d_gene: NA
v_gene: TRBV28
abundance: NA
j_gene: TRBJ2-3
CDR3nt: TGTGCCAGCAGTCCTTACCCGGACCGACCTAGCACAGATACGCAGTATTTT
CDR3aa: CASSPYPDRPSTDTQYF

d_gene: TRBD1
v_gene: TRBV15
abundance: NA
j_gene: TRBJ1-2
CDR3nt: TGTGCCACCAGCAGATCGGGAGGACAGGTTGATGGCTACACCTTC
CDR3aa: CATSRSGGQVDGYTF

d_gene: TRBD1
v_gene: TRBV7-2
abundance: many
j_gene: TRBJ1-3
CDR3nt: TGTGCCAGCAGCCAGACAGGGTCTGGAAACACCATATATTTT
CDR3aa: CASSQTGSGNTIYF

d_gene: TRBD1
v_gene: TRBV5-1
abundance: NA
j_gene: TRBJ2-3
CDR3nt: TGCGCCAGCAGCTCGTCGGGACAGAGCACAGATACGCAGTATTTT
CDR3aa: CASSSSGQSTDTQYF

d_gene: TRBD1
v_gene: TRBV6-2/TRBV6-3
abundance: few
j_gene: TRBJ1-2
CDR3nt: TGTGCCAGCAGGACCACAGGGGGCGACGGCTACACCTTC
CDR3aa: CASRTTGGDGYTF

d_gene: NA
v_gene: TRBV9
abundance: few
j_gene: TRBJ1-3
CDR3nt: TGTGCCAGCAGCGCAGGGATTGAAGGCGGAAACACCATATATTTT
CDR3aa: CASSAGIEGGNTIYF

d_gene: NA
v_gene: TRBV4-3
abundance: few
j_gene: TRBJ1-3
CDR3nt: TGCGCCAGCAGCCAAGGGGTTGGCTCTGGAAACACCATATATTTT
CDR3aa: CASSQGVGSGNTIYF

d_gene: TRBD2
v_gene: TRBV20-1
abundance: few
j_gene: TRBJ2-1
CDR3nt: TGCAGTGCTAGATGGACCGGACTAGCGCCTAATGAGCAGTTCTTC
CDR3aa: CSARWTGLAPNEQFF

d_gene: NA
v_gene: TRBV9
abundance: few
j_gene: TRBJ2-1
CDR3nt: TGTGCCAGCAGCGTAGCTGATACCAAGCAGTTCTTC
CDR3aa: CASSVADTKQFF

d_gene: NA
v_gene: TRBV5-1
abundance: few
j_gene: TRBJ1-2
CDR3nt: TGCGCCAGCACAACACAGGGCGATGGCTACACCTTC
CDR3aa: CASTTQGDGYTF

d_gene: NA
v_gene: TRBV18
abundance: NA
j_gene: TRBJ2-5
CDR3nt: TGTGCCAGCTCACCACCCGGGGCTACCCGAGAGACCCAGTACTTC
CDR3aa: CASSPPGATRETQYF

d_gene: NA
v_gene: TRBV5-1
abundance: NA
j_gene: TRBJ2-5
CDR3nt: TGCGCCAGCAGCTTGAGGTTCGCGGCACAAGAGACCCAGTACTTC
CDR3aa: CASSLRFAAQETQYF

d_gene: TRBD2
v_gene: TRBV5-1
abundance: NA
j_gene: TRBJ2-4
CDR3nt: TGCGCCAGCAGCTCTAGCGGGGGCACAAAAAGGAAAATTCAGTACTTC
CDR3aa: CASSSSGGTKRKIQYF

d_gene: NA
v_gene: TRBV6-2/TRBV6-3
abundance: many
j_gene: TRBJ1-1
CDR3nt: TGTGCCAGCAGGTGGGGCGCCGACACTGAAGCTTTCTTT
CDR3aa: CASRWGADTEAFF

d_gene: TRBD1
v_gene: TRBV7-9
abundance: few
j_gene: TRBJ1-2
CDR3nt: TGTGCCAGCAGGGAAACAGGGGGCGCTTCCGGCTACACCTTC
CDR3aa: CASRETGGASGYTF

d_gene: TRBD1
v_gene: TRBV18
abundance: NA
j_gene: TRBJ1-1
CDR3nt: TGTGCCAGCTCGACCGGGACAGGGGTCAACACTGAAGCTTTCTTT
CDR3aa: CASSTGTGVNTEAFF

d_gene: TRBD1
v_gene: TRBV18
abundance: few
j_gene: TRBJ1-6
CDR3nt: TGTGCCAGCTCACCGGACAGGGGAGAGTATTCACCCCTCCACTTT
CDR3aa: CASSPDRGEYSPLHF

d_gene: NA
v_gene: TRBV5-4
abundance: NA
j_gene: TRBJ1-4
CDR3nt: TGTGCCAGCAGCCCCTCGGGGGGGCCGAATGAAAAACTGTTTTTT
CDR3aa: CASSPSGGPNEKLFF

d_gene: TRBD2
v_gene: TRBV5-1
abundance: NA
j_gene: TRBJ2-1
CDR3nt: TGCGCCAGCAGCTTGGCCGTGATAGCGGGGGGAGATGAGCAGTTCTTC
CDR3aa: CASSLAVIAGGDEQFF

d_gene: NA
v_gene: TRBV18
abundance: many
j_gene: TRBJ1-6
CDR3nt: TGTGCCAGCTCCCCCTATAATTCACCCCTCCACTTT
CDR3aa: CASSPYNSPLHF

d_gene: TRBD1
v_gene: TRBV6-1
abundance: NA
j_gene: TRBJ1-2
CDR3nt: TGTGCCAGCAGTAAACCGGGACAGGGAGGCTACACCTTC
CDR3aa: CASSKPGQGGYTF

d_gene: TRBD1
v_gene: TRBV7-8
abundance: NA
j_gene: TRBJ1-2
CDR3nt: TGTGCCAGCAGTTTCCGGGACAGGGGTGTTGGGGGCTACACCTTC
CDR3aa: CASSFRDRGVGGYTF

d_gene: NA
v_gene: TRBV5-1
abundance: NA
j_gene: TRBJ1-2
CDR3nt: TGCGCCAGCAGCTTGGCAGAATTATATGGCTACACCTTC
CDR3aa: CASSLAELYGYTF

d_gene: NA
v_gene: TRBV4-1
abundance: many
j_gene: TRBJ1-5
CDR3nt: TGCGCCAGCAGCCTCCGGGACAAGATTAATCAGCCCCAGCATTTT
CDR3aa: CASSLRDKINQPQHF